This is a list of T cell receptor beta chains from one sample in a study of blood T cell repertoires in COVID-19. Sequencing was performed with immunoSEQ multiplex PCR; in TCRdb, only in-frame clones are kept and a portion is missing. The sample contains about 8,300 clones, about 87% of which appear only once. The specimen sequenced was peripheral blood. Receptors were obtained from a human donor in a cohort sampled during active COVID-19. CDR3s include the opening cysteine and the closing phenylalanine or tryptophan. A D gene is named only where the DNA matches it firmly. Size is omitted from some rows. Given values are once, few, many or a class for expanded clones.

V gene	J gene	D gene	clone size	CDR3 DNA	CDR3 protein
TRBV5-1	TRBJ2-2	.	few	TGCGCCAGCAGCTTCTTTCTAGCCGGGGAAGGGGAGCTGTTTTTT	CASSFFLAGEGELFF
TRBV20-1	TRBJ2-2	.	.	TGCAGTGCTAGTCTAGCGACATCGAACACCGGGGAGCTGTTTTTT	CSASLATSNTGELFF
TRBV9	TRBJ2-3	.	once	TGTGCCAGCAGCCCCGCGGGTAGCCCCACAGATACGCAGTATTTT	CASSPAGSPTDTQYF
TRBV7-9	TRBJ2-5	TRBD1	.	TGTGCCAGCAACTTCCCAGGGGGCGCAGAGACCCAGTACTTC	CASNFPGGAETQYF
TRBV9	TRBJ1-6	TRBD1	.	TGTGCCAGCAGTTCAAGACAGGGGGTGGCCTCACCCCTCCACTTT	CASSSRQGVASPLHF
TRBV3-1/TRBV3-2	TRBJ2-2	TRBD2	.	TGTGCCAGCAGCCAAGTAGCGGGAGGACTTGACACCGGGGAGCTGTTTTTT	CASSQVAGGLDTGELFF
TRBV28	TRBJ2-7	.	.	TGTGCCAGCAGTCCAGTCGGGACAAAGAGCTCCTACGAGCAGTACTTC	CASSPVGTKSSYEQYF
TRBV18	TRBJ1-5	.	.	TGTGCCAGCTCACCACGGGGGGGCCAGCCCCAGCATTTT	CASSPRGGQPQHF
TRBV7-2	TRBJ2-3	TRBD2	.	TGTGCCAGCAGCTCAGGACTAGCGGGGGCTAAAGATACGCAGTATTTT	CASSSGLAGAKDTQYF
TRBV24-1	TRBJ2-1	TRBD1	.	TGTGCCACCAGTGATTCAGGGGACAGCTCCTACAATGAGCAGTTCTTC	CATSDSGDSSYNEQFF
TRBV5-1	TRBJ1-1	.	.	TGCGCCAGCAGCTTGGCCCCAACAGGGATGAACACTGAAGCTTTCTTT	CASSLAPTGMNTEAFF
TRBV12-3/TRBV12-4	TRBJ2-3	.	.	TGTGCCAGCAGCCAAGCCCGGACAGATACGCAGTATTTT	CASSQARTDTQYF
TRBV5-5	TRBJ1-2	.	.	TGTGCCAGCAGCTTGGAAGGGGCGCCGGACTATGGCTACACCTTC	CASSLEGAPDYGYTF
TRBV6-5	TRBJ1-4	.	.	TGTGCCAGCAGTTACGGGGCCAGGGCGGACGGTGAAAAACTGTTTTTT	CASSYGARADGEKLFF
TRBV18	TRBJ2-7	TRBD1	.	TGTGCCAGCTCACCCCTGGGACAGTCAGGCACCTACGAGCAGTACTTC	CASSPLGQSGTYEQYF
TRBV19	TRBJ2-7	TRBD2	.	TGTGCCAGTAGTTTGTCGCGGGAGGGCCAATACGAGCAGTACTTC	CASSLSREGQYEQYF
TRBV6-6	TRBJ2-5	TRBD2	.	TGTGCCAGCAGTCACTGGACTAGCGGGATCAAAGAGACCCAGTACTTC	CASSHWTSGIKETQYF
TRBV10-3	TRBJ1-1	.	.	TGTGCCATCAGTGAGTCGGGACTCAACACTGAAGCTTTCTTT	CAISESGLNTEAFF
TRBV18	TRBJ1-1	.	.	TGTGCCAGCTCACCACGTCCCAGGGGCACTGAAGCTTTCTTT	CASSPRPRGTEAFF
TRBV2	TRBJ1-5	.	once	TGTGCCAGCAACCCCGGGACTTCTAGGAGCAATCAGCCCCAGCATTTT	CASNPGTSRSNQPQHF
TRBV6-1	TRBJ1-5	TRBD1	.	TGTGCCAGCAGTGAATACGTTGGAGGGACAGGGCTAAATAGCAATCAGCCCCAGCATTTT	CASSEYVGGTGLNSNQPQHF
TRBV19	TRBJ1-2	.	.	TGTGCCAGTAGTTCCGGGGGGCGCGGCTACACCTTC	CASSSGGRGYTF
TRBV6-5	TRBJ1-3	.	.	TGTGCCAGCTACTGGGGAGGAGGAAACACCATATATTTT	CASYWGGGNTIYF
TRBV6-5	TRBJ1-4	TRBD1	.	TGTGCCAGCAGTAGGACAGGGTGGGTTGAAAAACTGTTTTTT	CASSRTGWVEKLFF
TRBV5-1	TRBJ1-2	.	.	TGCGCCAGCAGCTTGAGGCAGGGCTATGGCTACACCTTC	CASSLRQGYGYTF
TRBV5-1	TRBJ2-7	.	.	TGCGCCAGCAGCTGGGATGGACAGAGCTCCTACGAGCAGTACTTC	CASSWDGQSSYEQYF
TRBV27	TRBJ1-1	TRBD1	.	TGTGCCAGCAGTTCATATTACAGGGGAAGCATGAACACTGAAGCTTTCTTT	CASSSYYRGSMNTEAFF
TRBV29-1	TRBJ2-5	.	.	TGCAGCGTTGTCGCAAGGACAGCAATTAACCAAGAGACCCAGTACTTC	CSVVARTAINQETQYF
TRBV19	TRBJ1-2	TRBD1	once	TGTGCCAGTAGCGACAGGGGGAACTCTGACTATGGCTACACCTTC	CASSDRGNSDYGYTF
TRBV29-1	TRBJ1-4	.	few	TGCAGCGCCTTACAGGGAGAGAATGAAAAACTGTTTTTT	CSALQGENEKLFF
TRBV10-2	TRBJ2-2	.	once	TGCGCCAGCAGTGAGTCGGGAGTTAGGTCCGGGGAGCTGTTTTTT	CASSESGVRSGELFF